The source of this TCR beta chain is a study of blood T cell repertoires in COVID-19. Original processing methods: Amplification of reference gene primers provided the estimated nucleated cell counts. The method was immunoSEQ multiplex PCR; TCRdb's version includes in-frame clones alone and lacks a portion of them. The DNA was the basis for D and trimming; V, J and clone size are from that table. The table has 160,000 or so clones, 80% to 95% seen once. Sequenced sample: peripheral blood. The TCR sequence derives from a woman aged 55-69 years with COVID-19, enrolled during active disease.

CDR3 sequence (DNA): TGTGCCAGCAGCAAGACAGGCTCCAGCTCTGGGGCCAACGTCCTGACTTTC. Protein: CASSKTGSSSGANVLTF. V is TRBV7-9 and J is TRBJ2-6, with D possibly matching TRBD1 (6 bases). Trimming removed 5 bases from V and 0 bases from J, with 14 bases in between. CDR3 length: 17 amino acids. CDR1 is SEHNR and CDR2 is FQNEAQ in the germline V gene (reference sequence).